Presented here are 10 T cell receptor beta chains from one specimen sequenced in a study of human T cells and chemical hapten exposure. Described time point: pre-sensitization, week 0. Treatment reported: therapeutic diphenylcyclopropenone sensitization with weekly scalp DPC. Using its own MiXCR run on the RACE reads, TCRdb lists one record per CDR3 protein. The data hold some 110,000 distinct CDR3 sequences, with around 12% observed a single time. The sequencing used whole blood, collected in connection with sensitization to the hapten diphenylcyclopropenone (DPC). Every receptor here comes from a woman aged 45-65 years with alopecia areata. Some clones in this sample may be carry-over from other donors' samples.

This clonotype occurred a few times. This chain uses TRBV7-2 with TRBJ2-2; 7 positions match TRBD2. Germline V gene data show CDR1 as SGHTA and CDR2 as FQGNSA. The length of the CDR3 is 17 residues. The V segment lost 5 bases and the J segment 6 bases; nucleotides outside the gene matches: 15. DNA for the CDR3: TGTGCCAGCAGCCTAGACTGGGCGGGAGAGTTCCCCGGGGAGCTGTTTTTT. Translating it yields CASSLDWAGEFPGELFF.

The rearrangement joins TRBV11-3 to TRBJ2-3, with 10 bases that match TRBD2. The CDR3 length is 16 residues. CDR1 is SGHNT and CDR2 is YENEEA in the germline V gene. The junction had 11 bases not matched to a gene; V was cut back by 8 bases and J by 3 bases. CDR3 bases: TGTGCCAGCTCAATGGGAACTAGCGGGATTACAGATACGCAGTATTTT. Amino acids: CASSMGTSGITDTQYF.

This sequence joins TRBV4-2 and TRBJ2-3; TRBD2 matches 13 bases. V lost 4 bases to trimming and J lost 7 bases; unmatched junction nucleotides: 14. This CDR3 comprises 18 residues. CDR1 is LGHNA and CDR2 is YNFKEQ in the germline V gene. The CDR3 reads CASSPAGTSGDFANTQYF. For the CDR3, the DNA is TGTGCCAGCAGCCCCGCCGGGACTAGCGGGGATTTTGCTAATACGCAGTATTTT.

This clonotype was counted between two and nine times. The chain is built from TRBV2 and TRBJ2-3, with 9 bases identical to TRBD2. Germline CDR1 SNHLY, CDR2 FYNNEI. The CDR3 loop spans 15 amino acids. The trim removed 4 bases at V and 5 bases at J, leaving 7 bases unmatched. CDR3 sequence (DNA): TGTGCCAGCAGTGGGGTAGCGGGAGCAAAAGATACGCAGTATTTT. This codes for CASSGVAGAKDTQYF.

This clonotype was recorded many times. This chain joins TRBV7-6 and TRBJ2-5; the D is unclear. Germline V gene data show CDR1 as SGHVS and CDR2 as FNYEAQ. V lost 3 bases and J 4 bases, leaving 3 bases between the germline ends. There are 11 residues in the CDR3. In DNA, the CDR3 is TGTGCCAGCAGCTTGATAGAGACCCAGTACTTC. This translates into CASSLIETQYF.

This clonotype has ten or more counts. CDR3 in DNA: TGTGCCAGCAGTTCTGGACTAGCGCAGAGCACAGATACGCAGTATTTT. This codes for CASSSGLAQSTDTQYF. This rearrangement joins TRBV6-5 to TRBJ2-3; TRBD2 aligns across 9 bases. The length of the CDR3 is 16 residues. V gave up 4 bases and J gave up 0 bases; unmatched junction bases: 5. The germline CDR1 and CDR2 sequences are MNHEY and SVGAGI.

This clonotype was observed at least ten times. CDR3 loop: CASSEGLDDSYNEQFF. The CDR3 DNA reads TGTGCCAGCAGTGAAGGACTGGACGACTCCTACAATGAGCAGTTCTTC. This chain joins TRBV25-1 and TRBJ2-1; D possibly corresponds to TRBD2 (5 bases). The CDR3 totals 16 residues. Trimming pared 2 bases from V and 0 bases from J, leaving 11 bases between. Germline CDR1 MGHDK, CDR2 SYGVNS.

CDR3 coding DNA: TGCAGTGCCCCAGGACAGGGGGCGGCAGAGACCCAGTACTTC. Its translation is CSAPGQGAAETQYF. The chain combines TRBV20-1 with TRBJ2-5, with 11 bases fitting TRBD1. The CDR3 is made up of 14 amino acids. Looked up from germline, CDR1 is DFQATT and CDR2 is SNEGSKA (reference sequence). J gave up 4 bases and V 6 bases, and 7 bases lay outside the gene matches.

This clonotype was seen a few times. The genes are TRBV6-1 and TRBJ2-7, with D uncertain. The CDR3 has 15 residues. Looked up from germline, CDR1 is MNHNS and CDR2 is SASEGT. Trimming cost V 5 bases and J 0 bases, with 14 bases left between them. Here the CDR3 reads CASSPPLSTSYEQYF. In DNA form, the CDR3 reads TGTGCCAGCAGTCCTCCCCTTTCTACCTCCTACGAGCAGTACTTC.

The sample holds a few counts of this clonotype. CDR3 loop: CASSSTYGYTF. CDR3 nucleotides: TGTGCCAGCAGCTCGACCTATGGCTACACCTTC. The chain links TRBV7-2 to TRBJ1-2; D uncertain. V was pared by 4 bases and J by 4 bases, with 4 bases between. The CDR3 length is 11 residues. The germline CDR1 and CDR2 sequences are SGHTA and FQGNSA. Full variable domain (remainder filled in from reference TRBV7-2 and TRBJ1-2): GAGVSQSPSNKVTEKGKDVELRCDPISGHTALYWYRQSLGQGLEFLIYFQGNSAPDKSGLPSDRFSAERTGGSVSTLTIQRTQQEDSAVYLCASSSTYGYTFGSGTRLTVV.